This TCR beta chain was recorded in a study of OX40 agonist ivuxolimab in advanced cancers. As for the study in general: Patient treatment consisted of intravenous ivuxolimab administration every 2 weeks at 0.01 to 10 mg/kg. Dose-escalation patients were diagnosed with hepatocellular carcinoma, melanoma, renal cell cancer or head and neck cancer. Study-level results: Among the lowest peripheral clonal expansion occurred in 0.1-3.0 mg/kg partial responders.

This clone was seen a single time. Its antigen remains unidentified. Collection of blood occurred at baseline, at cycle 4 day 1, and at cycle 7 day 1. Method: immunoSEQ multiplex PCR; TCRdb's copy keeps in-frame clones and lacks some. The table shows roughly 40,000 clones, with roughly 90% occurring only once. The length of the CDR3 is 15 residues. Germline V CDR1 and CDR2: MDHEN, SYDVKM. Unmatched junction bases numbered 5, after V lost 3 bases and J lost 4 bases. This chain uses TRBV28 with TRBJ2-3; 9 positions match TRBD2. The input for sequencing was CD4+ or CD8+ T cells sorted from blood, taken in a trial of the OX40 agonist ivuxolimab. This sequence originates from an adult with an advanced solid tumor such as melanoma, head and neck, liver or kidney cancer. CDR3 sequence: CASSFYSSGADTQYF. The CDR3 coding sequence is TGTGCCAGCAGTTTTTATTCTAGCGGGGCAGATACGCAGTATTTT.